This T cell receptor (beta chain) was profiled in a study of cytomegalovirus exposure and HLA in healthy donors. In the study overall: The platform used for the 120 or so validation repertoires matched that of the 500 to 850 first-cohort repertoires, a later analysis reported.

Notes on the study in general: Testing in vitro showed a few CMV-associated chains specific for CMV antigens.

Measured with immunoSEQ multiplex PCR; TCRdb has only the in-frame clones, and not every one. This sample yields 190,000 or so clones, of which around 81% are seen a single time; 2.5% to 3% belongs to the top ten. A remark on this clone: Its antigen is undetermined.

V lost 1 base and J 4 bases, leaving 10 bases between the germline ends. From germline, CDR1 is SNHLY and CDR2 FYNNEI. The CDR3 has 14 residues. This chain connects TRBV2 to TRBJ1-2; possibly TRBD1 for D (6 bases). The source is a woman younger than 30 in good health and CMV-seropositive. The sample consisted of PBMCs. The CDR3 nucleotides read TGTGCCAGCAGTGAAGTCAGGGGCGGCTATGGCTACACCTTC. Its protein product is CASSEVRGGYGYTF.